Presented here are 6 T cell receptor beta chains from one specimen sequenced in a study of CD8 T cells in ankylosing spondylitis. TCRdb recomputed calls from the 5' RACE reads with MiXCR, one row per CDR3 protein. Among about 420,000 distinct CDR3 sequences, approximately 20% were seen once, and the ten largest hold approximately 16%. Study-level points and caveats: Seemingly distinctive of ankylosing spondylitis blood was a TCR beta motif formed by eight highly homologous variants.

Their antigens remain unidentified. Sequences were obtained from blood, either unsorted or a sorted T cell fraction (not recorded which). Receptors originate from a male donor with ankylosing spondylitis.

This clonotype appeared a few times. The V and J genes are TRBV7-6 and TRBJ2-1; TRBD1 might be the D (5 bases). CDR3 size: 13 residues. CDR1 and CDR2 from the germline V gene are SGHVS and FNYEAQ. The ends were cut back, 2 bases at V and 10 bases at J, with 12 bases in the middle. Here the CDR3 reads CASSLSPTDEQFF. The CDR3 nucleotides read TGTGCCAGCAGCTTATCCCCGACAGACGAGCAGTTCTTC.

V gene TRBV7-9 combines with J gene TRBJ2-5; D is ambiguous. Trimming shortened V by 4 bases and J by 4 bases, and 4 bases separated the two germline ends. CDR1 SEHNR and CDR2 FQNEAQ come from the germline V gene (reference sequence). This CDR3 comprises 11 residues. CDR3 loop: CASSSIETQYF. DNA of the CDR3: TGTGCCAGCAGCTCCATAGAGACCCAGTACTTC.

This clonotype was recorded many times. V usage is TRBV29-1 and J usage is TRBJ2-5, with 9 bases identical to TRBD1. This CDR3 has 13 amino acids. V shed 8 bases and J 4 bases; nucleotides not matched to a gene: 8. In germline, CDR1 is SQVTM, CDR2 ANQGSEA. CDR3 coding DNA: TGCAGCAAACGGGACAGGGTGGCAGAGACCCAGTACTTC. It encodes CSKRDRVAETQYF. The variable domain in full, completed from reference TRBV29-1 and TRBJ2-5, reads SAVISQKPSRDICQRGTSLTIQCQVDSQVTMMFWYRQQPGQSLTLIATANQGSEATYESGFVIDKFPISRPNLTFSTLTVSNMSPEDSSIYLCSKRDRVAETQYFGPGTRLLVL.

The DNA of the CDR3 is TGTGCCAGCAGTTACGTCGGACAGGGGGGGAACACTGAAGCTTTCTTT. It codes for CASSYVGQGGNTEAFF. The chain joins TRBV6-5 to TRBJ1-1, with 10 bases fitting TRBD1. This CDR3 is built from 16 residues. Germline V lookup: CDR1 MNHEY, CDR2 SVGAGI. The junction had 4 bases not matched to a gene; V was cut back by 2 bases and J by 1 base.

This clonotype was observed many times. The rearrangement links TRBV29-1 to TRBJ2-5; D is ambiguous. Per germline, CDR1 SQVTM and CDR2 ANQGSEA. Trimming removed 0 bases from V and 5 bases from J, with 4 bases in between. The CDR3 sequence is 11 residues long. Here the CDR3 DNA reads TGCAGCGTTGAAGAAGGGGAGACCCAGTACTTC. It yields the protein CSVEEGETQYF.

The CDR3 sequence: CASSSTARPGETQYF. The CDR3 DNA reads as TGCGCCAGCAGCTCCACGGCCAGGCCGGGGGAGACCCAGTACTTC. The chain recombines TRBV5-1 with TRBJ2-5; the D gene is possibly TRBD2 (5 bases). The germline CDR1 and CDR2 sequences are SGHRS and YFSETQ. V was trimmed by 3 bases and J by 5 bases, leaving 17 bases between them. The CDR3 runs to 15 residues.